This is a list of T cell receptor beta chains from one sample in a study of CD8 T cells in ankylosing spondylitis. TCRdb ran MiXCR on the 5' RACE reads and lists one entry per CDR3 protein. The sample records approximately 440,000 distinct CDR3 sequences, 17% being singletons. Sample: blood, either unsorted or a sorted T cell fraction (not recorded which). The receptors come from a male donor with ankylosing spondylitis. CDR3s include the opening cysteine and the closing phenylalanine or tryptophan. A D gene is named only where the DNA matches it firmly. Clone size is shown for a subset of rows, as once, few, many or a class of expanded clone.

v_gene	j_gene	abundance	d_gene	CDR3nt	CDR3aa
TRBV12-3/TRBV12-4	TRBJ2-4	few	TRBD2	TGTGCCAGCAGCCTCTCCGGACTAGCGGGAGGACAGTACTTC	CASSLSGLAGGQYF
TRBV24-1	TRBJ2-1	-	-	TGTGCCACCAGTGACCCGGAGGGTGGCGGGATGCACAATGAGCAGTTCTTC	CATSDPEGGGMHNEQFF
TRBV7-9	TRBJ1-2	few	-	TGTGCCAGCAGCTTAGTCAAGGGCAGGAACTATGGCTACACCTTC	CASSLVKGRNYGYTF
TRBV14	TRBJ2-4	-	TRBD2	TGTGCCAGCAGCTCACAATTCGGGGGGGGGAACATTCAGTACTTC	CASSSQFGGGNIQYF
TRBV7-2	TRBJ2-7	-	-	TGTGCCAGCAGCTTAGATAGGTCCCTTGACGAGCAGTACTTC	CASSLDRSLDEQYF
TRBV12-3/TRBV12-4	TRBJ2-3	few	-	TGTGCCAGCAGTTTACTGAGTACGCAGTATTTT	CASSLLSTQYF
TRBV5-1	TRBJ1-1	few	TRBD1	TGCGCCAGCAGCTTGTCTTCGACAGGGGTGAGCACTGAAGCTTTCTTT	CASSLSSTGVSTEAFF
TRBV5-1	TRBJ1-4	-	TRBD1	TGCGCCAGCAGCGCTGGGACAGGGATTATTGAAAAACTGTTTTTT	CASSAGTGIIEKLFF
TRBV20-1	TRBJ2-7	-	TRBD2	TGCAGTGCTAGAGATCATGGCGGGGGGGCGGCTGAGCAGTACTTC	CSARDHGGGAAEQYF
TRBV11-2	TRBJ2-5	few	-	TGTGCCAGCTCCTTAACTGGACGGCGGCCGCTTCAAGAGACCCAGTACTTC	CASSLTGRRPLQETQYF
TRBV16	TRBJ1-4	once	-	TGTGCCAGCAGCCAATCGAGGGGGTCGGGGGAAAAACTGTTTTTT	CASSQSRGSGEKLFF
TRBV6-6	TRBJ2-7	-	-	TGTGCCAGCCGACCCGGAAGCTCCTACGAGCAGTACTTC	CASRPGSSYEQYF
TRBV9	TRBJ2-1	few	TRBD2	TGTGCCAGCAGCGCGACTAGCGGCCTAAGCTCCTACAATGAGCAGTTCTTC	CASSATSGLSSYNEQFF
TRBV30	TRBJ1-2	-	TRBD1	TGTGCCTGGACCATCCCGGGACAGGGACTCGGTCTGAAGGGCTACACCTTC	CAWTIPGQGLGLKGYTF
TRBV7-2	TRBJ2-7	-	-	TGTGCCAGCAGCTTAGGTCGTGGGGCAGCCTACGAGCAGTACTTC	CASSLGRGAAYEQYF
TRBV12-3/TRBV12-4	TRBJ2-7	-	-	TGTGCCAGCAGCCCGTCGGGGACTTCTGTCTACGTGCAGTACTTC	CASSPSGTSVYVQYF
TRBV7-2	TRBJ2-7	few	-	TGTGCCAGCAGCTTAGAATTCTCTGGGGCCTACGAGCAGTACTTC	CASSLEFSGAYEQYF
TRBV3-1	TRBJ2-3	-	-	TGTGCCAGCAGCCAAGAGCTTTCGACAGATACGCAGTATTTT	CASSQELSTDTQYF
TRBV5-1	TRBJ2-1	few	-	TGCGCCAGCAGCTTGGCAGGGTTAGTCTCCTACAATGAGCAGTTCTTC	CASSLAGLVSYNEQFF
TRBV7-3	TRBJ2-7	few	-	TGTGCCAGCAGCTTAACGTCGGACAACTACGAGCAGTACTTC	CASSLTSDNYEQYF
TRBV7-2	TRBJ2-6	-	-	TGTGCCAGCAGCCGTCGTTCTGGCTCTGGGGCCAACGTCCTGACTTTC	CASSRRSGSGANVLTF
TRBV6-4	TRBJ1-2	-	-	TGTGCCAGCAGTGACGGGACTTCCCCTAATGGAGGCTACACCTTC	CASSDGTSPNGGYTF
TRBV7-2	TRBJ2-1	few	-	TGTGCCAGCAGCTTAGAGGACTTACAGTTCTTC	CASSLEDLQFF
TRBV5-1	TRBJ2-1	-	TRBD2	TGCGCCAGCAGCACCGCCGGGACTAGCGGGAGGGACAGATACAATGAGCAGTTCTTC	CASSTAGTSGRDRYNEQFF
TRBV6-5	TRBJ1-6	few	TRBD1	TGTGCCAGCAGTTACCAGGGGGACGGTAATTCACCCCTCCACTTT	CASSYQGDGNSPLHF
TRBV25-1	TRBJ1-1	-	-	TGTGCCAGCAGTGAAAGGGGGTACACTGAAGCTTTCTTT	CASSERGYTEAFF
TRBV20-1	TRBJ2-7	few	TRBD1	TGCAGTGCCGAGGGGGCGAGCTCCTACGAGCAGTACTTC	CSAEGASSYEQYF
TRBV10-3	TRBJ1-5	-	-	TGTGCCATCAGTGAGGGAGAGGGAGATCAGCCCCAGCATTTT	CAISEGEGDQPQHF
TRBV6-1	TRBJ1-2	-	-	TGTGCCAGCAGTGAATTCGGCACAATAAACTATGGCTACACCTTC	CASSEFGTINYGYTF
TRBV29-1	TRBJ2-7	few	TRBD1	TGCAGCGTTGAAGAGGCGGCAGGGGGATGGAACGAGCAGTACTTC	CSVEEAAGGWNEQYF
TRBV5-8	TRBJ2-1	-	TRBD1	TGTGCCAGCAGCTTGGCGGGCAGGGGGTTTTACAATGAGCAGTTCTTC	CASSLAGRGFYNEQFF
TRBV5-5	TRBJ1-2	-	-	TGTGCCAGCAGCTTGGACCTCGACGGCTTGAAAAGACTCTATGGCTACACCTTC	CASSLDLDGLKRLYGYTF
TRBV9	TRBJ2-1	-	-	TGTGCCAGCAGCGCCGACGTGGGGGGCACCTCCTACAATGAGCAGTTCTTC	CASSADVGGTSYNEQFF
TRBV4-1	TRBJ1-5	many	-	TGCGCCAGCAGCCAAGATGGGAGGCAGCCCCAGCATTTT	CASSQDGRQPQHF
TRBV7-2	TRBJ2-7	-	-	TGTGCCAGCAGCCCGATAGGGGGGGTAGACGAGCAGTACTTC	CASSPIGGVDEQYF
TRBV6-2/TRBV6-3	TRBJ2-1	few	-	TGTGCCAGCACCTTATCGGGGGGACATAATGAGCAGTTCTTC	CASTLSGGHNEQFF